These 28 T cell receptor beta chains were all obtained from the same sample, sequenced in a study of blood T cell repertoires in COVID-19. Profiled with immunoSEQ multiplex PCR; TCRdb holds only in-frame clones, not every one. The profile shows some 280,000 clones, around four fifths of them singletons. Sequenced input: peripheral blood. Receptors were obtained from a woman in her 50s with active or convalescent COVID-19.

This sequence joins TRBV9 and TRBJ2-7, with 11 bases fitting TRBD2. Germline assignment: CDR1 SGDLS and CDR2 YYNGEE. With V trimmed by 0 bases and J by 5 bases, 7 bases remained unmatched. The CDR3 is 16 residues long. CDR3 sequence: CASSVGASGRTHEQYF. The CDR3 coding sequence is TGTGCCAGCAGCGTAGGGGCTAGCGGGAGGACCCACGAGCAGTACTTC.

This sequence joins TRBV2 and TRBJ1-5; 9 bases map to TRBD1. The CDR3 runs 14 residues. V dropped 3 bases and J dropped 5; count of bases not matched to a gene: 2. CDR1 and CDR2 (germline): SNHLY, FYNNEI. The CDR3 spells CASSDNRGHQPQHF. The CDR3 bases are TGTGCCAGCAGTGATAACAGGGGGCATCAGCCCCAGCATTTT.

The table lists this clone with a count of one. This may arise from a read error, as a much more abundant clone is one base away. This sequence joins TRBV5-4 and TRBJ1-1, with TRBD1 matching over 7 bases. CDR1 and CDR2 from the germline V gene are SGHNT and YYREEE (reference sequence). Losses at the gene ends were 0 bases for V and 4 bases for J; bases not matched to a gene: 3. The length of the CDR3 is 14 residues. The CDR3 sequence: CASSLEGAITEAFF. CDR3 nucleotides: TGTGCCAGCAGCTTGGAGGGGGCGATCACTGAAGCTTTCTTT.

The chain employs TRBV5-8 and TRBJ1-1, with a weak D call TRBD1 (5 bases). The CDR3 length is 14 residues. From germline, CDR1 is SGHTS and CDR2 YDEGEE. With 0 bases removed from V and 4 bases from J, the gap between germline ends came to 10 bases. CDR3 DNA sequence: TGTGCCAGCAGCTTGGTTGCCAGGGCCACTGAAGCTTTCTTT. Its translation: CASSLVARATEAFF.

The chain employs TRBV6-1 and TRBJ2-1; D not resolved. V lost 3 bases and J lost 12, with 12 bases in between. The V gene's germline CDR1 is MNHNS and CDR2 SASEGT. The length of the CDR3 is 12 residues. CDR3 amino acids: CASSETIFVQFF. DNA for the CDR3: TGTGCCAGCAGTGAGACAATATTTGTGCAGTTCTTC.

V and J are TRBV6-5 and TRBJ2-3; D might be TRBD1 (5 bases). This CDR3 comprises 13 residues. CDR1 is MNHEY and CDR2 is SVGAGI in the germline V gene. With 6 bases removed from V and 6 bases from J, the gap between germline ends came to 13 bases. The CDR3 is CASRTGSVDTQYF. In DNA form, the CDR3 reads TGTGCCAGCAGAACAGGATCGGTTGATACGCAGTATTTT.

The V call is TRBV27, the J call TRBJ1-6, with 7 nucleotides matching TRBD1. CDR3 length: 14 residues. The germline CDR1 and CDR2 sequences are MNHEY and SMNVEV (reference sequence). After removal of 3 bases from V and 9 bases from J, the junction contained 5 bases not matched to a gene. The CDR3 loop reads CASSFGQGGSPLHF. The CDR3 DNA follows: TGTGCCAGCAGTTTCGGGCAGGGGGGTTCACCCCTCCACTTT.

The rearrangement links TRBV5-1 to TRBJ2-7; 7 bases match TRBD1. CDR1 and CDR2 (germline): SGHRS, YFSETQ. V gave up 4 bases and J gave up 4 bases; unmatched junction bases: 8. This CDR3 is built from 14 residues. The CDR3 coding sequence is TGCGCCAGCAGCCCGCCGGGACAGCTTTACGAGCAGTACTTC. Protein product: CASSPPGQLYEQYF. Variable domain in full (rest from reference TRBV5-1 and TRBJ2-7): KAGVTQTPRYLIKTRGQQVTLSCSPISGHRSVSWYQQTPGQGLQFLFEYFSETQRNKGNFPGRFSGRQFSNSRSEMNVSTLELGDSALYLCASSPPGQLYEQYFGPGTRLTVT.

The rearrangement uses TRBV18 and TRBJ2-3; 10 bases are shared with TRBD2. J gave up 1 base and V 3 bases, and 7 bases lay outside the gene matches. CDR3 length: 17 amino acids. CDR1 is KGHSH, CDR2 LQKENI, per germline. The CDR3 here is CASSPSGRSPRTDTQYF. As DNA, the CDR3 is TGTGCCAGCTCACCTAGCGGGAGGTCCCCCCGCACAGATACGCAGTATTTT.

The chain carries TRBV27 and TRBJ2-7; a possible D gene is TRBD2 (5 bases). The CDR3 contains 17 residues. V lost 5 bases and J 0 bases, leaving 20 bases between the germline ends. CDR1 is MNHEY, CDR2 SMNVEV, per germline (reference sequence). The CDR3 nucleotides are TGTGCCAGCAGTCCGCTGAGAGGATCCCGGGGCTCCTACGAGCAGTACTTC. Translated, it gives CASSPLRGSRGSYEQYF.

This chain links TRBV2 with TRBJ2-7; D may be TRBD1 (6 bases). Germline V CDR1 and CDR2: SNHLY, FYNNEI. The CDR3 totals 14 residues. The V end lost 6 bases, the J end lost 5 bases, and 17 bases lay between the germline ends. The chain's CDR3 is CASRPHQGFHEQYF. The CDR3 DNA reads TGTGCCAGCAGGCCCCACCAGGGGTTCCACGAGCAGTACTTC.

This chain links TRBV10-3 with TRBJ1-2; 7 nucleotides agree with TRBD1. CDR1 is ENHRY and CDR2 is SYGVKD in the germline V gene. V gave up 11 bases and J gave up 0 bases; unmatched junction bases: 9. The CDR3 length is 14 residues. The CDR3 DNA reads TGTGCCGCCAGGGGGACCGAAGCTAACTATGGCTACACCTTC. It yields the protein CAARGTEANYGYTF.

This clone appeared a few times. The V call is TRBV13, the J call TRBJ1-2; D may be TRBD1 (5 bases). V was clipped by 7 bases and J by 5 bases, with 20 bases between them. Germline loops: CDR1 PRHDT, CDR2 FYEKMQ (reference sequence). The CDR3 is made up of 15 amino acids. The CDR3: CASTHRQRQRYGYTF. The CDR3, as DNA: TGTGCCAGCACTCATAGGCAACGACAGAGATATGGCTACACCTTC.

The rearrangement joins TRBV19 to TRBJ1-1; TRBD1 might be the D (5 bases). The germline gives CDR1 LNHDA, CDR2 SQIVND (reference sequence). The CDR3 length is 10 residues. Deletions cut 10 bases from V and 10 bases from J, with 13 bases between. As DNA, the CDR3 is TGTGCCACCATGATGGGGCGAGCTTTCTTT. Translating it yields CATMMGRAFF. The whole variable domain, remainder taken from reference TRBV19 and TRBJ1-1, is DGGITQSPKYLFRKEGQNVTLSCEQNLNHDAMYWYRQDPGQGLRLIYYSQIVNDFQKGDIAEGYSVSREKKESFPLTVTSAQKNPTAFYLCATMMGRAFFGQGTRLTVV.

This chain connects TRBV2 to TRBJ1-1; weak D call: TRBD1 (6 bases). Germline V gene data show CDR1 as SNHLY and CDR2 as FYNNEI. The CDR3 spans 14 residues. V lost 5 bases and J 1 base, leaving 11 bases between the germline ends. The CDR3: CASSFGRGNTEAFF. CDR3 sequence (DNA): TGTGCCAGCAGTTTTGGCAGGGGGAACACTGAAGCTTTCTTT.

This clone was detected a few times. CDR3 sequence (DNA): TGTGCCAGCAGTGAATGGGGACAGGTTAGCGGCAATCAGCCCCAGCATTTT. Residues: CASSEWGQVSGNQPQHF. The chain uses TRBV2 and TRBJ1-5, with TRBD1 identical over 8 bases. The CDR3 loop spans 17 amino acids. The ends lost 2 bases at V and 2 bases at J; junction bases unmatched: 8. Germline V gives CDR1 SNHLY, CDR2 FYNNEI. Looking up the rest from reference TRBV2 and TRBJ1-5 gives the full variable domain: EPEVTQTPSHQVTQMGQEVILRCVPISNHLYFYWYRQILGQKVEFLVSFYNNEISEKSEIFDDQFSVERPDGSNFTLKIRSTKLEDSAMYFCASSEWGQVSGNQPQHFGDGTRLSIL.

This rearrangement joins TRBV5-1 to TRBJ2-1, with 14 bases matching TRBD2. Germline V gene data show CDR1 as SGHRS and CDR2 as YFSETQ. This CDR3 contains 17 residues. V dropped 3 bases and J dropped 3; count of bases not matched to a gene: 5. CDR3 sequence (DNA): TGCGCCAGCAGCTCTGGGACTAGCGGGAGTCTCTACAATGAGCAGTTCTTC. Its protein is CASSSGTSGSLYNEQFF.

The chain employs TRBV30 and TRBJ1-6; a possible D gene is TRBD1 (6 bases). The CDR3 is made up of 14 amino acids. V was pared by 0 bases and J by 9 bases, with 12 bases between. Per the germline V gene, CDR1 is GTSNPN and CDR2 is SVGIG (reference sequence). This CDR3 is CAWSVPGGVSPLHF. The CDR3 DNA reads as TGTGCCTGGAGTGTACCGGGGGGCGTTTCACCCCTCCACTTT. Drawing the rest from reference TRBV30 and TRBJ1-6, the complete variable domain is SQTIHQWPATLVQPVGSPLSLECTVEGTSNPNLYWYRQAAGRGLQLLFYSVGIGQISSEVPQNLSASRPQDRQFILSSKKLLLSDSGFYLCAWSVPGGVSPLHFGNGTRLTVT.

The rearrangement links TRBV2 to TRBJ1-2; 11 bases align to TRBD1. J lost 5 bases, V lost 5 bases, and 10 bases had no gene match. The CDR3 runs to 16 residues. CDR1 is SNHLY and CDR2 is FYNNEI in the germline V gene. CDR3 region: CASSSGTGGFRYGYTF. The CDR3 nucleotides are TGTGCCAGCAGTTCCGGGACAGGGGGTTTTAGGTATGGCTACACCTTC.

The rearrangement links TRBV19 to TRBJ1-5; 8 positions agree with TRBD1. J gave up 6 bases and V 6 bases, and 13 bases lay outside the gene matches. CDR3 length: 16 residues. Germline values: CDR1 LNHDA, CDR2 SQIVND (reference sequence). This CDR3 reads CASSPNPRTGSQPQHF. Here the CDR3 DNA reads TGTGCCAGTAGCCCCAACCCCCGGACAGGGAGTCAGCCCCAGCATTTT.

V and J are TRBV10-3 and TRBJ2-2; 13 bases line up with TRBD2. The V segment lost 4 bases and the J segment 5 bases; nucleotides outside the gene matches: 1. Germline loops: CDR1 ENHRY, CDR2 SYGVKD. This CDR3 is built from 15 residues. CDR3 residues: CAISGGLAGTGELFF. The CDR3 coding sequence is TGTGCCATCAGTGGGGGACTAGCGGGAACCGGGGAGCTGTTTTTT.

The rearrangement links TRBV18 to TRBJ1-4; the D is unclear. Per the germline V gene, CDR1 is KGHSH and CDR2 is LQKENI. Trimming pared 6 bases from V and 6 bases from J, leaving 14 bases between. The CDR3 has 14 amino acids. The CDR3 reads CASSPSNRDEKLFF. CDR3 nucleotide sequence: TGTGCCAGCTCCCCAAGCAACCGGGATGAAAAACTGTTTTTT.

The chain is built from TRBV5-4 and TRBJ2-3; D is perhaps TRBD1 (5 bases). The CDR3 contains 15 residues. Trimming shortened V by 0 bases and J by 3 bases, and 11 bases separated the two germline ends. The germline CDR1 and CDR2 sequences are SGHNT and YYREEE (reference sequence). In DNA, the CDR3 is TGTGCCAGCAGCTTGGCCTCCGCAGGGACAGATACGCAGTATTTT. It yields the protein CASSLASAGTDTQYF.

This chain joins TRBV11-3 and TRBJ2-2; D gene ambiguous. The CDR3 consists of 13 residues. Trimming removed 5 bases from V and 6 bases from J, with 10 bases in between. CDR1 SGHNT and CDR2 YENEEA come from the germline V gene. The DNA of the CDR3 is TGTGCCAGCAGCGATTCGGGTGCCGGGGAGCTGTTTTTT. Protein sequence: CASSDSGAGELFF.

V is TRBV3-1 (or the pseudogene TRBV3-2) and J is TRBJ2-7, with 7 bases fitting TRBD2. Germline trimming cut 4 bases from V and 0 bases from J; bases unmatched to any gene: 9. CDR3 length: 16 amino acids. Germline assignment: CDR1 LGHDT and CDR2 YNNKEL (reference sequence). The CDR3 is CASSPRLASPSYEQYF. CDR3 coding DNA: TGTGCCAGCAGCCCGCGACTAGCCTCACCCTCCTACGAGCAGTACTTC.

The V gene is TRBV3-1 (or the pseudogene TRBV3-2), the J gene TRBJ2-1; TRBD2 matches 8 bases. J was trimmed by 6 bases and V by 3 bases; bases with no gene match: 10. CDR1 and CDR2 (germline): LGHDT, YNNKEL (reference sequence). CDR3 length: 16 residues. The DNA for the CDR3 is TGTGCCAGCAGCCAGATCGGGACTAGGGCCTTCAATGAGCAGTTCTTC. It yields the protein CASSQIGTRAFNEQFF.

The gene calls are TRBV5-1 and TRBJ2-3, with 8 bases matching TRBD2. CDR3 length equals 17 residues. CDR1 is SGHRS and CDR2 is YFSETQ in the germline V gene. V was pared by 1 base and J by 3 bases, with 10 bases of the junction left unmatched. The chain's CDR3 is CASSLSGGPVRTDTQYF. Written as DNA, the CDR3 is TGCGCCAGCAGCTTGTCGGGAGGGCCGGTTCGTACAGATACGCAGTATTTT.

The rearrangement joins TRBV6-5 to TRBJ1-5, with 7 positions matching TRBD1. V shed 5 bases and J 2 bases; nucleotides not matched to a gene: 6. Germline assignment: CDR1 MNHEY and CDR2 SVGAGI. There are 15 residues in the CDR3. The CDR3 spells CASSTTGQGNQPQHF. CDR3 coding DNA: TGTGCCAGCAGTACCACAGGACAGGGCAATCAGCCCCAGCATTTT.